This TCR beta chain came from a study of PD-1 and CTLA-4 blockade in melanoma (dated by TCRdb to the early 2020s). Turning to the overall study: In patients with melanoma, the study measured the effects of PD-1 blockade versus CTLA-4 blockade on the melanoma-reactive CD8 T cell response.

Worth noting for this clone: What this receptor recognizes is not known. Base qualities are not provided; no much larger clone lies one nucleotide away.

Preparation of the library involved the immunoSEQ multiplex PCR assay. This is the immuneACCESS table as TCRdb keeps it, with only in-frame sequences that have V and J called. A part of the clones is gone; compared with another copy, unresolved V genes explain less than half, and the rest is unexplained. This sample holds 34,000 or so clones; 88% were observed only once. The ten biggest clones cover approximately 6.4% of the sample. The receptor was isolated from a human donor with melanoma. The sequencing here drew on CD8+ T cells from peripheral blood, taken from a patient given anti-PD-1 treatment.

The CDR3 loop reads CAWSVWTGKNTEAFF. The DNA reads as follows: TGTGCCTGGAGTGTTTGGACAGGGAAGAACACTGAAGCTTTCTTT. This chain is built from TRBV30 and TRBJ1-1; 8 junctional bases match TRBD1. The CDR1 and CDR2 encoded by the germline V gene (reference sequence) are GTSNPN and SVGIG. V and J are trimmed by 0 bases and 1 base, and the gene matches miss 4 bases of the junction. The CDR3 holds 15 amino acids from the cysteine to the phenylalanine. The retained sequence is limited to the CDR3, 45 bases, with the frame set at the first base.